This T cell receptor beta chain was sequenced for a study of T-cell memory formation after mild COVID-19. Remarks on this clonotype: The antigen is unknown.

Amplification by 5'RACE using constant-segment primers produced TCR alpha and TCR beta cDNA libraries that carried sample barcodes and UMIs. TCRdb called the 5' RACE reads again in MiXCR, with one record for every CDR3 protein. The sample lists about 200,000 distinct CDR3 sequences; 7.5% to 10% were seen once. Trimming at V came to 3 bases and at J to 2 bases, leaving 4 bases not matched to a gene. The CDR3 spans 14 residues. Germline loops: CDR1 MDHEN, CDR2 SYDVKM. Overall study findings and caveats: Cross-reactive memory apparently joined, as some responding clones appeared in pre-infection memory.

This TCR was recovered from a man aged 18 to 30 who had mild COVID-19 (a few samples of this study predate the infection). Cell type and time point are not known. The sample comprised PBMCs or a T cell subset sorted from them (not recorded which). V is TRBV28 and J is TRBJ2-7; 7 bases map to TRBD1. DNA of the CDR3: TGTGCCAGCAGTTTGGGACAGCCTCCCTACGAGCAGTACGTC. Translated: CASSLGQPPYEQYV.